The 20 T cell receptor beta chains below all came from one sample that was sequenced in a study of regulatory T cells in long-lasting Graves disease. The authors built TCR beta libraries using iRepertoire HTBI primers and Arm-PCR of CDR3 regions. TCRdb re-called the multiplex PCR reads through MiXCR, storing one row per CDR3 protein. Counted here are 200,000 to 250,000 distinct CDR3 sequences, around 20% occurring once; the ten biggest clones make up approximately 15%. The time point: newly diagnosed GD, antithyroid drugs for less than 3 months. PBMC-derived RNA was used for the TCR library. The specimen comprised peripheral blood mononuclear cells (PBMCs), sampled at new diagnosis, from a patient treated with antithyroid drugs. These receptors were taken from a female donor with Graves disease.

This clonotype was recorded at least ten times. The chain links TRBV20-1 to TRBJ2-1, with TRBD2 matching over 10 bases. Germline CDR1 is DFQATT and CDR2 is SNEGSKA (reference sequence). Germline trimming cut 1 base from V and 8 bases from J; bases unmatched to any gene: 20. The CDR3 length is 19 residues. The CDR3 loop reads CSARGTPGTSVSFWDEQFF. CDR3 nucleotides: TGCAGTGCTAGAGGAACCCCTGGGACTAGCGTCTCTTTTTGGGATGAGCAGTTCTTC.

This clonotype occurred many times. V usage is TRBV29-1 and J usage is TRBJ1-4; 8 positions match TRBD1. The CDR3 runs to 13 residues. The germline gives CDR1 SQVTM, CDR2 ANQGSEA. V lost 8 bases, J lost 7 bases, and 9 bases stayed unmatched. The CDR3 bases are TGCAGCTTGTGGGACAGGAGCCTTGAAAAACTGTTTTTT. It encodes CSLWDRSLEKLFF.

A remark on this clonotype: It may be a read error: a sequence one base away is much more abundant. This chain connects TRBV7-2 to TRBJ2-3; 12 nucleotides line up with TRBD2. The CDR3 is 15 amino acids. V was pared by 6 bases and J by 2 bases, with 3 bases of the junction left unmatched. From germline, CDR1 is SGHTA and CDR2 FQGNSA. For the CDR3, the DNA is TGTGCCAGCAGTCGGACTAGCGGGATCACAGATACGCAGTATTTT. Amino acids: CASSRTSGITDTQYF.

The chain has TRBV28 and TRBJ2-3; 8 bases align to TRBD2. V gave up 3 bases and J gave up 2 bases; unmatched junction bases: 10. CDR3 length equals 17 residues. Germline CDR1 is MDHEN and CDR2 is SYDVKM. The DNA of the CDR3 is TGTGCCAGCAGTTTGAGTTTTAGCGGGGCCGTCACAGATACGCAGTATTTT. Translated: CASSLSFSGAVTDTQYF.

At least ten counts were recorded for this clonotype. This sequence joins TRBV3-1 and TRBJ2-1, with 9 bases that match TRBD2. Per germline, CDR1 LGHDT and CDR2 YNNKEL (reference sequence). Trimming removed 2 bases from V and 6 bases from J; junction bases left unmatched: 5. CDR3 length: 15 amino acids. CDR3 DNA: TGTGCCAGCAGCCAAAGCGGGGGGCTTGGCAATGAGCAGTTCTTC. It specifies CASSQSGGLGNEQFF.

The chain links TRBV4-3 to TRBJ2-3, with D possibly matching TRBD1 (5 bases). Germline V gives CDR1 LGHNA, CDR2 YSLEER. The germline V and J ends were trimmed by 4 bases and 7 bases, with 12 bases remaining between them. The CDR3 has 13 residues. The CDR3 nucleotides are TGCGCCAGCAGCCCCAAAGGGGTATATACGCAGTATTTT. As protein: CASSPKGVYTQYF.

This clonotype was observed at least ten times. The rearrangement uses TRBV7-2 and TRBJ2-3; the match to TRBD2 covers 7 bases. CDR1 and CDR2 (germline): SGHTA, FQGNSA. V shed 2 bases, J shed 5 bases, and the junction held 13 bases outside the gene matches. The CDR3 is 17 residues long. The DNA of the CDR3 is TGTGCCAGCAGCTTAAAGGGCGGGGCTAGCGGTGAAGATACGCAGTATTTT. Translating gives CASSLKGGASGEDTQYF.

The sample holds many counts of this clonotype. J is TRBJ1-2 and V is TRBV6-1; the D gene is possibly TRBD1 (6 bases). Looked up from germline, CDR1 is MNHNS and CDR2 is SASEGT. There are 15 residues in the CDR3. Trimming cost V 6 bases and J 4 bases, with 18 bases left between them. CDR3 DNA: TGTGCCAGCAGCCCATCTTCTACAGGGCTCTATGGCTACACCTTC. This gives the protein CASSPSSTGLYGYTF.

This clonotype was observed at least ten times. The J gene is TRBJ2-7, the V gene TRBV20-1; maybe TRBD2 (6 bases). V was cut by 2 bases and J by 2 bases, with 10 bases left in between. The germline gives CDR1 DFQATT, CDR2 SNEGSKA (reference sequence). The length of the CDR3 is 13 residues. The CDR3: CSARRGATYEQYF. The CDR3 region has the DNA TGCAGTGCTAGACGCGGGGCAACCTACGAGCAGTACTTC.

Ten or more counts support this clonotype. The gene calls are TRBV12-3 or TRBV12-4 and TRBJ2-5; 7 bases align to TRBD2. The CDR3 runs 14 residues. V gave up 6 bases and J gave up 3 bases; unmatched junction bases: 7. The CDR3 sequence: CASSLGAGKETQYF. Here the CDR3 DNA reads TGTGCCAGCAGCTTGGGAGCGGGGAAAGAGACCCAGTACTTC.

Details on this clonotype: This probably arose from a read error, given a far larger clone one base away. V usage is TRBV6-2 or TRBV6-3 and J usage is TRBJ2-2; 7 bases line up with TRBD1. The CDR3 has 17 residues. Germline V CDR1 and CDR2: MNHEY, SVGEGT. Trimming removed 6 bases from V and 1 base from J; junction bases left unmatched: 11. As DNA, the CDR3 is TGTGCCAGCAGACAGGGGTACGGTAGAGAGAACACCGGGGAGCTGTTTTTT. Its translation: CASRQGYGRENTGELFF.

This clonotype was counted at least ten times. This chain joins TRBV20-1 and TRBJ2-6, with a weak D call TRBD1 (6 bases). From germline, CDR1 is DFQATT and CDR2 SNEGSKA (reference sequence). The V gene lost 5 bases and the J gene lost 1 base, with 9 bases spanning the gap. CDR3 length: 14 amino acids. The CDR3: CSAFQGSGANVLTF. The CDR3, as DNA: TGCAGTGCTTTTCAGGGGTCTGGGGCCAACGTCCTGACTTTC.

This clonotype was observed a few times. The V call is TRBV4-1, the J call TRBJ2-2; D remains ambiguous. Germline-derived CDR1 and CDR2 are MGHRA and YSYEKL. The V gene lost 0 bases and the J gene lost 6 bases, with 14 bases spanning the gap. The CDR3 totals 16 residues. The CDR3 sequence is CASSQDFGRFSGELFF. Written as DNA, the CDR3 is TGCGCCAGCAGCCAAGATTTCGGCAGGTTTTCCGGGGAGCTGTTTTTT.

Many counts were recorded for this clonotype. V is TRBV12-3 or TRBV12-4 and J is TRBJ2-5, with D possibly being TRBD1 (5 bases). V lost 5 bases to trimming and J lost 3 bases, with 19 bases between them. The CDR3 covers 16 residues. CDR3 nucleotides: TGTGCCAGCAGTATACCGGTTGGACAACTCGAAGAGACCCAGTACTTC. Translating it yields CASSIPVGQLEETQYF.

The chain joins TRBV30 to TRBJ2-1; TRBD2 aligns across 7 bases. This CDR3 has 16 amino acids. Germline values: CDR1 GTSNPN, CDR2 SVGIG (reference sequence). With V trimmed by 0 bases and J by 7 bases, 12 bases remained unmatched. CDR3 sequence (DNA): TGTGCCTGGAGTGTACGATGGGCGGGAGTTCCAAATGAGCAGTTCTTC. Translated, it gives CAWSVRWAGVPNEQFF.

At least ten counts were recorded for this clonotype. The rearrangement joins TRBV6-2 or TRBV6-3 to TRBJ1-5; D is possibly TRBD1 (5 bases). CDR1 and CDR2 (germline): MNHEY, SVGEGT. The V end lost 0 bases, the J end lost 2 bases, and 8 bases lay between the germline ends. This CDR3 spans 15 amino acids. CDR3 amino acids: CASSYSGRGNQPQHF. The CDR3 DNA sequence: TGTGCCAGCAGTTACTCGGGACGAGGCAATCAGCCCCAGCATTTT.

The rearrangement joins TRBV7-2 to TRBJ2-5, with D perhaps being TRBD1 or TRBD2 (5 bases each). The CDR3 spans 13 residues. With 5 bases removed from V and 1 base from J, the gap between germline ends came to 8 bases. The germline V gene has CDR1 SGHTA and CDR2 FQGNSA. CDR3 sequence (DNA): TGTGCCAGCAGCAATGGGGGCCAAGAGACCCAGTACTTC. This encodes CASSNGGQETQYF.

This clonotype appeared many times. The rearrangement uses TRBV7-8 and TRBJ2-3; 7 positions agree with TRBD1. The CDR3 is 14 amino acids. The V gene end was trimmed by 5 bases and the J gene end by 4 bases; junction bases not matched to a gene: 6. Germline values: CDR1 SGHVS, CDR2 FQNEAQ. The DNA for the CDR3 is TGTGCCAGCAGCCGATGGACAGGATCAGATACGCAGTATTTT. This encodes CASSRWTGSDTQYF.

Ten or more counts support this clonotype. The chain couples TRBV27 to TRBJ2-2; 10 bases align to TRBD1. The V gene end was trimmed by 5 bases and the J gene end by 4 bases; junction bases not matched to a gene: 1. Germline CDR1 is MNHEY and CDR2 is SMNVEV (reference sequence). The CDR3 is 14 amino acids. The CDR3 DNA follows: TGTGCCAGCAGTAGGGACAGGGGCACCGGGGAGCTGTTTTTT. Translated, it gives CASSRDRGTGELFF.

In its sample, this clonotype was seen many times. The CDR3 DNA follows: TGTGCCAGCTCAAATTTGGACAGCAGGCACGAAGCTTTCTTT. Translated, it gives CASSNLDSRHEAFF. The chain uses TRBV18 and TRBJ1-1, with D possibly TRBD1 on 6 matching bases. Trimming left V 5 bases short and J 8 bases short, with 18 bases between. CDR3 length: 14 amino acids. Germline assignment: CDR1 KGHSH and CDR2 LQKENI.